This T cell receptor (beta chain) was observed in a study of blood T cell repertoires in COVID-19. Germline CDR1 reads SEHNR; CDR2 reads FQNEAQ (reference sequence). V was trimmed by 0 bases and J by 3 bases, leaving 3 bases between them. The CDR3 is 13 amino acids. Profiling relied on immunoSEQ multiplex PCR, and the TCRdb table lists in-frame clones only, not all of them. Of around 200,000 clones in the sample, about 89% were seen once. Cohorts were based on clinical histories the participants reported. For recovered donors of Cohort 3, there were two negative PCRs, clearance, or symptom resolution.

V and J are TRBV7-9 and TRBJ2-1; no reliable D call. This receptor was obtained from a woman aged 18 to 35 who had recovered from COVID-19. The source material was PBMCs or T cells enriched from blood (not recorded which). The CDR3 sequence: CASSLASYNEQFF. CDR3 nucleotide sequence: TGTGCCAGCAGCTTAGCGAGCTACAATGAGCAGTTCTTC.